This T cell receptor (beta chain) stems from a study of blood T cell repertoires in COVID-19. Study-level information: PBMCs, B-cell-depleted T cells, or T cells were the source of the cDNA or gDNA that made up the material.

As processed by the authors: Amplification with reference gene primers provided the estimates of nucleated cell counts. Clones were read by immunoSEQ multiplex PCR, and TCRdb kept only the in-frame ones, dropping some. The V and J calls and the clone size are those of that table, but D and trimming were determined from the DNA. The repertoire holds approximately 150,000 clones, roughly nine tenths seen once, with 5% in the top ten. With 0 bases removed from V and 1 base from J, the gap between germline ends came to 6 bases. The CDR3 contains 14 residues. Germline V CDR1 and CDR2: SEHNR, FQNEAQ (reference sequence).

V is TRBV7-9 and J is TRBJ2-5, with D possibly matching TRBD1 (6 bases). This TCR was sampled from a human donor in a cohort sampled during active COVID-19. Sequencing was done on a sample of peripheral blood. CDR3 bases: TGTGCCAGCAGCTTAGCAGGGGGCCAAGAGACCCAGTACTTC. Translation gives CASSLAGGQETQYF.